Shown below are 5 T cell receptor beta chains from a single sample sequenced in a study of blood T cell repertoires in COVID-19. Generated by immunoSEQ multiplex PCR, the TCRdb table keeps only in-frame clones and is missing some. This table holds 400,000 or so clones, 90% found once. Sequencing was carried out using PBMCs or T cells enriched from blood (not recorded which). Receptors were obtained from a man between 18 and 29 years old who had recovered from COVID-19.

The chain carries TRBV15 and TRBJ1-5, with D possibly matching TRBD1 (5 bases). This CDR3 is 16 amino acids long. Trimming took off 0 bases at V and 2 bases at J, with 11 bases between the two ends. Germline assignment: CDR1 LNHNV and CDR2 YYDKDF (reference sequence). The CDR3: CATSREGGGGNQPQHF. CDR3 nucleotide sequence: TGTGCCACCAGCAGAGAGGGGGGAGGAGGCAATCAGCCCCAGCATTTT.

V gene TRBV7-9 combines with J gene TRBJ1-2, with unresolved D. V lost 3 bases and J lost 5, with 7 bases in between. The CDR3 has 12 amino acids. Germline V CDR1 and CDR2: SEHNR, FQNEAQ (reference sequence). In DNA form, the CDR3 reads TGTGCCAGCAGCTTGACGACATATGGCTACACCTTC. Protein product: CASSLTTYGYTF.

The chain is built from TRBV18 and TRBJ1-1; 7 bases agree with TRBD1. Losses at the gene ends were 4 bases for V and 6 bases for J; bases not matched to a gene: 5. The CDR3 covers 13 residues. Germline V gene sequence: CDR1 KGHSH, CDR2 LQKENI. The CDR3 DNA reads as TGTGCCAGCTCACTACAGGGGTTGGCTGAAGCTTTCTTT. This codes for CASSLQGLAEAFF.

There are a few counts of this clone. This chain uses TRBV19 with TRBJ1-4, with no clear D. This CDR3 has 14 amino acids. V was pared by 3 bases and J by 6 bases, with 11 bases between. The germline V gene has CDR1 LNHDA and CDR2 SQIVND (reference sequence). CDR3 loop: CASSILGGHEKLFF. In DNA, the CDR3 is TGTGCCAGTAGTATTTTAGGCGGCCATGAAAAACTGTTTTTT.

The genes are TRBV19 and TRBJ2-2, with D perhaps matching TRBD2 (5 bases). V shed 1 base and J shed 4 bases, with 10 bases lying between them. Looked up from germline, CDR1 is LNHDA and CDR2 is SQIVND (reference sequence). The CDR3 has 15 amino acids. CDR3 sequence reads: CASSIVATLTGELFF. As DNA, the CDR3 is TGTGCCAGTAGTATAGTAGCGACTCTCACCGGGGAGCTGTTTTTT.